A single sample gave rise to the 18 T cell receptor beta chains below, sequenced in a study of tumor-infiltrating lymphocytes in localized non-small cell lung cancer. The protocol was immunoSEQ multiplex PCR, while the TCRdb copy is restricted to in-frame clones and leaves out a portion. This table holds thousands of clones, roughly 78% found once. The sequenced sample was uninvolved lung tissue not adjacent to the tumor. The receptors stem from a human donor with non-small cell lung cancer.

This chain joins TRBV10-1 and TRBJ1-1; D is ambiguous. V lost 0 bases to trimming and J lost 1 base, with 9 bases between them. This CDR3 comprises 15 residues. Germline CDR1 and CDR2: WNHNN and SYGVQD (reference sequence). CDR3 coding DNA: TGCGCCAGCAGTGAGTCATTAGGGCAGAACACTGAAGCTTTCTTT. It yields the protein CASSESLGQNTEAFF.

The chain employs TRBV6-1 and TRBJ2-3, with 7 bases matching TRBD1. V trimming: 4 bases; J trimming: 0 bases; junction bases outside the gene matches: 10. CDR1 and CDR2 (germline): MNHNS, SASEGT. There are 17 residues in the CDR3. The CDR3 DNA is TGTGCCAGCAGTGCTTCCACAGGGGTCATTAGCACAGATACGCAGTATTTT. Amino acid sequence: CASSASTGVISTDTQYF.

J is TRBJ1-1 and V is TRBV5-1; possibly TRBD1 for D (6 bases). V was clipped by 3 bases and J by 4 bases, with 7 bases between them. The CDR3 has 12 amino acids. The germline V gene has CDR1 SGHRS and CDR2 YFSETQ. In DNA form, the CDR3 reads TGCGCCAGCAGCTGGGGGCCCACTGAAGCTTTCTTT. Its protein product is CASSWGPTEAFF.

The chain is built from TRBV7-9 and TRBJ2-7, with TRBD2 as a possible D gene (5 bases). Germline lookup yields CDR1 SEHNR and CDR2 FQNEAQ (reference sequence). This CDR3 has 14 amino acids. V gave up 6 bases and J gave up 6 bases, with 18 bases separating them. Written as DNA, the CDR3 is TGTGCCAGCAGATCCGGGGAACCCCCAGGCGAGCAGTACTTC. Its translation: CASRSGEPPGEQYF.

In DNA, the CDR3 is TGTGCCAGCAGTCGACTAGGGGAGATTTGGAGCGGGTACTTC. Its translation: CASSRLGEIWSGYF. The rearrangement uses TRBV7-2 and TRBJ2-7; tentative D call: TRBD2 (6 bases). Between the trimmed V and J ends, which lost 6 bases and 12 bases, there was a span of 24 bases. The germline V gene encodes CDR1 SGHTA and CDR2 FQGNSA. The CDR3 is made up of 14 amino acids. Together with reference TRBV7-2 and TRBJ2-7, the CDR3 gives the full variable domain: GAGVSQSPSNKVTEKGKDVELRCDPISGHTALYWYRQSLGQGLEFLIYFQGNSAPDKSGLPSDRFSAERTGGSVSTLTIQRTQQEDSAVYLCASSRLGEIWSGYFGPGTRLTVT.

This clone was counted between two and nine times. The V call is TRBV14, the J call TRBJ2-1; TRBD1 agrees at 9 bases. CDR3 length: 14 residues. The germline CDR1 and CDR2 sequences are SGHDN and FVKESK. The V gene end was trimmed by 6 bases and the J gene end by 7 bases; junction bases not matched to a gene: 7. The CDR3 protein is CASRNWTGENEQFF. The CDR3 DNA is TGTGCCAGCAGAAACTGGACAGGGGAAAATGAGCAGTTCTTC.

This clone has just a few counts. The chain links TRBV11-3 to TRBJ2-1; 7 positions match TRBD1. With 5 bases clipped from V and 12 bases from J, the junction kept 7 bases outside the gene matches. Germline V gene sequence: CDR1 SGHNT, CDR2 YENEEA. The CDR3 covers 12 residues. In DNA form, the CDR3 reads TGTGCCAGCAGCCCACCAGGGGGATTGCAGTTCTTC. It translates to CASSPPGGLQFF.

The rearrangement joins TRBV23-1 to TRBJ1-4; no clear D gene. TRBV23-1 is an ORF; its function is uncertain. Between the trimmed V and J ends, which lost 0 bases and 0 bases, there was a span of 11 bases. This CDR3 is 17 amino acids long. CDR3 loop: CASSQSRIFATNEKLFF. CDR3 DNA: TGCGCCAGCAGTCAATCGCGGATTTTTGCAACTAATGAAAAACTGTTTTTT.

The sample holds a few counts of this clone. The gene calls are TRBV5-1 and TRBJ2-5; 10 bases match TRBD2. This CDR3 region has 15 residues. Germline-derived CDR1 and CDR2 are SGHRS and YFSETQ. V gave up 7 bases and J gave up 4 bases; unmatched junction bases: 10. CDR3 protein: CASGLQRGGRETQYF. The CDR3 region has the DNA TGCGCCAGCGGGTTACAGCGGGGGGGCAGAGAGACCCAGTACTTC.

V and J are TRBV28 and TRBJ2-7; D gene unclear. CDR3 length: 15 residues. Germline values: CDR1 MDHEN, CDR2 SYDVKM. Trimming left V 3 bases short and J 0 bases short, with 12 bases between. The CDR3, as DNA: TGTGCCAGCAGTTTCGGGCGGAAGGGCTCCTACGAGCAGTACTTC. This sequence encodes CASSFGRKGSYEQYF.

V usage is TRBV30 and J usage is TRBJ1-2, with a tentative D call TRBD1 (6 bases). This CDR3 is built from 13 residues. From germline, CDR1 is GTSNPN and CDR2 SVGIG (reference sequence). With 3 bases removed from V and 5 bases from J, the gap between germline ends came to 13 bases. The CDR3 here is CAWSRGTRYGYTF. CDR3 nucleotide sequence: TGTGCCTGGAGCAGGGGCACTAGATATGGCTACACCTTC. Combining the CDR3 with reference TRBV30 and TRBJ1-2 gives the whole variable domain SQTIHQWPATLVQPVGSPLSLECTVEGTSNPNLYWYRQAAGRGLQLLFYSVGIGQISSEVPQNLSASRPQDRQFILSSKKLLLSDSGFYLCAWSRGTRYGYTFGSGTRLTVV.

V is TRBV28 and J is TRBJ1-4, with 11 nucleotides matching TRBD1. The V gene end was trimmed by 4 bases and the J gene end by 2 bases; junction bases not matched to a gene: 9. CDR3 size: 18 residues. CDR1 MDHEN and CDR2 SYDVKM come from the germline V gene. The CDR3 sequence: CASSSPGTGGLTNEKLFF. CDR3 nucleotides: TGTGCCAGCAGTTCTCCCGGGACAGGGGGTTTGACTAATGAAAAACTGTTTTTT.

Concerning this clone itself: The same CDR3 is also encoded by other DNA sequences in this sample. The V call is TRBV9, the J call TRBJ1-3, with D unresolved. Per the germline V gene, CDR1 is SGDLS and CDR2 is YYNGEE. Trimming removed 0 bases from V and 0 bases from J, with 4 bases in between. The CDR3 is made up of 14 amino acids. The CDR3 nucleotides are TGTGCCAGCAGCGTAGGCCTCTCTGGAAACACCATATATTTT. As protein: CASSVGLSGNTIYF.

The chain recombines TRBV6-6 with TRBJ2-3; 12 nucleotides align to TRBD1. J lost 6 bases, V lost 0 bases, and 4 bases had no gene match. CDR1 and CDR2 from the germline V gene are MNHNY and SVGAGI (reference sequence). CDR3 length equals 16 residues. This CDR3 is CASSYSGGQGADTQYF. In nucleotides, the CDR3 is TGTGCCAGCAGTTACTCAGGGGGACAGGGGGCGGATACGCAGTATTTT.

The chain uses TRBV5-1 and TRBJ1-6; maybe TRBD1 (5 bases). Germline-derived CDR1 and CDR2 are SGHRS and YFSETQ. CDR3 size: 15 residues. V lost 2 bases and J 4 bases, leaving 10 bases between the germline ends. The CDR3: CASSLPGPYNSPLHF. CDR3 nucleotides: TGCGCCAGCAGCTTACCGGGACCTTATAATTCACCCCTCCACTTT.

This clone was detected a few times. CDR3 residues: CASSYSGRQSEAFF. The CDR3 region has the DNA TGTGCCAGCAGTTACTCCGGGCGCCAGTCCGAAGCTTTCTTT. The chain is built from TRBV6-5 and TRBJ1-1; no clear D. In germline, CDR1 is MNHEY, CDR2 SVGAGI. V lost 0 bases and J lost 8, with 13 bases in between. CDR3 length equals 14 residues.

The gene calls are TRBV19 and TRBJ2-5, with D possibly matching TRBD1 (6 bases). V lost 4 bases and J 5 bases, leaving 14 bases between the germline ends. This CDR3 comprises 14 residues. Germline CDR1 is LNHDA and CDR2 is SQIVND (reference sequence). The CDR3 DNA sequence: TGTGCCAGTAGTACTCAGGGGACCCGGGAGACCCAGTACTTC. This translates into CASSTQGTRETQYF.

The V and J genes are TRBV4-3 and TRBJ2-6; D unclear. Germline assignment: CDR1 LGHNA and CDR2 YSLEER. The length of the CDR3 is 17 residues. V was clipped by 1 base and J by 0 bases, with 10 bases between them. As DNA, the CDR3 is TGCGCCAGCAGCCAAGGCGGTCGATTCTCTGGGGCCAACGTCCTGACTTTC. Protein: CASSQGGRFSGANVLTF.